The 17 T cell receptor beta chains reported below all come from one sample, sequenced in a study of cytomegalovirus exposure and HLA in healthy donors. The primer mix had 60 Vbeta and 13 Jbeta primers. Method: immunoSEQ multiplex PCR; TCRdb's copy keeps in-frame clones and lacks some. The sample comprises about 170,000 clones, around 80% of which are singletons, and about 4.3% rests with the top ten. Sequencing was done on a sample of PBMCs. Every receptor here comes from a woman in her forties or fifties in good health and CMV-seropositive.

The chain uses TRBV28 and TRBJ2-7, with D possibly being TRBD1 (6 bases). The V end lost 4 bases, the J end lost 2 bases, and 12 bases lay between the germline ends. CDR3 length: 14 amino acids. Germline CDR1 is MDHEN and CDR2 is SYDVKM. The CDR3 loop is CASSSGAPTYEQYF. The DNA of the CDR3 is TGTGCCAGCAGTTCAGGGGCCCCTACCTACGAGCAGTACTTC.

The chain recombines TRBV9 with TRBJ2-1; the D gene is possibly TRBD2 (6 bases). The V gene's germline CDR1 is SGDLS and CDR2 YYNGEE. CDR3 length: 16 amino acids. Trimming stripped 5 bases from V and 0 bases from J, with 15 bases between. The CDR3 DNA sequence: TGTGCCAGCAGTGCCTCGGTCGGGAGCTCCTACAATGAGCAGTTCTTC. This translates into CASSASVGSSYNEQFF.

This chain joins TRBV7-9 and TRBJ2-7; 10 nucleotides agree with TRBD2. Germline CDR1 SEHNR, CDR2 FQNEAQ (reference sequence). The trim removed 5 bases at V and 1 base at J, leaving 5 bases unmatched. This CDR3 has 15 residues. The CDR3, as DNA: TGTGCCAGCAGCATTAGCGGGGGGACTTCCTACGAGCAGTACTTC. Translated: CASSISGGTSYEQYF.

This clone was picked up a small number of times. V gene TRBV7-2 combines with J gene TRBJ1-2, with D perhaps matching TRBD1 (5 bases). The germline CDR1 and CDR2 sequences are SGHTA and FQGNSA. The CDR3 consists of 12 residues. Between the trimmed V and J ends, which lost 3 bases and 9 bases, there was a span of 11 bases. The CDR3 sequence: CASSFETERYTF. Written as DNA, the CDR3 is TGTGCCAGCAGCTTCGAGACAGAGCGCTACACCTTC.

The chain joins TRBV6-6 to TRBJ2-5; weak D call: TRBD1 (5 bases). CDR1 and CDR2 from the germline V gene are MNHNY and SVGAGI (reference sequence). The CDR3 has 11 amino acids. Trimming shortened V by 2 bases and J by 7 bases, and 5 bases separated the two germline ends. CDR3 nucleotides: TGTGCCAGCAGTTACCAGGGGACCCAGTACTTC. Amino acids: CASSYQGTQYF.

This clone was seen a few times. The chain couples TRBV4-1 to TRBJ1-1, with 9 bases fitting TRBD1. CDR3 size: 16 residues. Germline V gives CDR1 MGHRA, CDR2 YSYEKL. V dropped 3 bases and J dropped 5; count of bases not matched to a gene: 10. CDR3 bases: TGCGCCAGCAGCCACCCTGATACAGGGGGCCGGACTGAAGCTTTCTTT. Translation gives CASSHPDTGGRTEAFF.

The rearrangement links TRBV10-3 to TRBJ1-1, with D possibly matching TRBD1 (6 bases). V was clipped by 7 bases and J by 5 bases, with 14 bases between them. The V gene's germline CDR1 is ENHRY and CDR2 SYGVKD. The CDR3 is 13 amino acids. The CDR3 DNA follows: TGTGCCATCAATCCTACAGGGCAAACTGAAGCTTTCTTT. Amino acids: CAINPTGQTEAFF.

This clone was found a few times. The chain joins TRBV7-3 to TRBJ2-1; 11 bases are a match to TRBD2. This CDR3 region has 15 residues. After removal of 5 bases from V and 4 bases from J, the junction contained 4 bases not matched to a gene. Germline CDR1 reads SGHTA; CDR2 reads FQGTGA. The CDR3 coding sequence is TGTGCCAGCAGCCTACTAGCGGGGGAGTACAATGAGCAGTTCTTC. Protein: CASSLLAGEYNEQFF.

The chain carries TRBV18 and TRBJ1-5, with TRBD1 matching 7 bases. The junction had 5 bases not matched to a gene; V was cut back by 6 bases and J by 0 bases. This CDR3 is 15 amino acids long. The germline V gene has CDR1 KGHSH and CDR2 LQKENI. For the CDR3, the DNA is TGTGCCAGCTCGCCCACAGGGGATAGCAATCAGCCCCAGCATTTT. It encodes CASSPTGDSNQPQHF. Full variable domain (missing parts from reference TRBV18 and TRBJ1-5): NAGVMQNPRHLVRRRGQEARLRCSPMKGHSHVYWYRQLPEEGLKFMVYLQKENIIDESGMPKERFSAEFPKEGPSILRIQQVVRGDSAAYFCASSPTGDSNQPQHFGDGTRLSIL.

The genes are TRBV12-5 and TRBJ2-2; D is unclear. Deletions cut 1 base from V and 7 bases from J, with 7 bases between. Germline CDR1 LGHNT, CDR2 FRNRAP. The CDR3 has 13 amino acids. CDR3 coding DNA: TGTGCTAGTGGTTTGGGGGCCCGCGGGGAGCTGTTTTTT. Translated: CASGLGARGELFF.

The rearrangement joins TRBV4-3 to TRBJ2-5; TRBD1 matches at 9 bases. The CDR3 runs to 13 residues. Trimming took 6 bases from V and 6 from J; bases not matched to a gene: 5. Germline V gene data show CDR1 as LGHNA and CDR2 as YSLEER. CDR3 sequence reads: CASSGQGTKTQYF. In DNA form, the CDR3 reads TGCGCCAGCAGTGGACAGGGGACAAAGACCCAGTACTTC.

The V call is TRBV7-6, the J call TRBJ1-5, with D unresolved. The V end lost 6 bases, the J end lost 4 bases, and 10 bases lay between the germline ends. From germline, CDR1 is SGHVS and CDR2 FNYEAQ. The CDR3 is made up of 13 amino acids. The CDR3 nucleotides read TGTGCCAGCAGTCCCCAGGTTAATCAGCCCCAGCATTTT. Residues: CASSPQVNQPQHF.

The chain uses TRBV2 and TRBJ1-1; no definite D call. The CDR3 length is 15 residues. The germline V and J ends were trimmed by 1 base and 0 bases, with 9 bases remaining between them. The V gene's germline CDR1 is SNHLY and CDR2 FYNNEI. The CDR3 here is CASSEESLMNTEAFF. CDR3 sequence (DNA): TGTGCCAGCAGTGAAGAGAGTTTAATGAACACTGAAGCTTTCTTT.

This clone has a count of ten or more. The chain recombines TRBV6-5 with TRBJ2-7; D possibly corresponds to TRBD2 (5 bases). Trimming took off 9 bases at V and 2 bases at J, with 14 bases between the two ends. The CDR3 covers 13 residues. Germline values: CDR1 MNHEY, CDR2 SVGAGI. The DNA of the CDR3 is TGTGCCAGTGCGTCGGACTCCACCTACGAGCAGTACTTC. Protein sequence: CASASDSTYEQYF.

V and J are TRBV27 and TRBJ2-3, with 7 bases aligning to TRBD2. The CDR3 extends over 16 amino acids. Germline V gene sequence: CDR1 MNHEY, CDR2 SMNVEV (reference sequence). Trimming took 5 bases from V and 2 from J; bases not matched to a gene: 10. CDR3 in amino acids: CASSRLSSGSTDTQYF. CDR3 DNA sequence: TGTGCCAGCAGTCGACTGTCTAGCGGTTCCACAGATACGCAGTATTTT.

This clone has only a few counts. This chain uses TRBV5-4 with TRBJ1-3; D is possibly TRBD1 (6 bases). Deletions cut 2 bases from V and 4 bases from J, with 10 bases between. Germline CDR1 and CDR2: SGHNT and YYREEE (reference sequence). The length of the CDR3 is 14 residues. Here the CDR3 reads CASSLGQNGNTIYF. The CDR3 DNA follows: TGTGCCAGCAGCTTAGGACAGAACGGAAACACCATATATTTT.

The chain recombines TRBV27 with TRBJ2-3; 9 bases map to TRBD2. V shed 2 bases, J shed 0 bases, and the junction held 3 bases outside the gene matches. Germline V gene lookup returns CDR1 MNHEY and CDR2 SMNVEV (reference sequence). This CDR3 is 16 amino acids long. The CDR3 nucleotides are TGTGCCAGCAGTTTAGCGGGGGGGCGGAGCACAGATACGCAGTATTTT. This translates into CASSLAGGRSTDTQYF.